The TCR beta chain described here comes from a study of T cell repertoires in cytomegalovirus infection. TCRdb reprocessed the reads via MiXCR and lists one record per CDR3 protein. This sample carries around 120,000 distinct CDR3 sequences, roughly 39% of them seen once, and the ten largest clones take just under 75%. A remark on this clonotype: What it binds is unknown.

The V gene lost 4 bases and the J gene lost 3 bases, with 17 bases spanning the gap. Germline V gene sequence: CDR1 SGHDT, CDR2 YYEEEE. The CDR3 has 16 residues. The sample here was CD8+ T cells from cultured PBMCs, taken from culture after CMV antigen stimulation. This TCR was sampled from a human donor in good health (CMV status not recorded). Some clones in this sample may be carry-over from other donors' samples. The chain carries TRBV5-6 and TRBJ2-1, with a tentative D call TRBD2 (5 bases). The CDR3 sequence: CASSPLIPSGYNEQFF. The DNA for the CDR3 is TGTGCCAGCAGCCCGCTCATACCCAGCGGCTACAATGAGCAGTTCTTC.